This record covers a single T cell receptor beta chain. Antigen: not known. These data come from a study of cytomegalovirus exposure and HLA in healthy donors. Study-level results: In vitro checks showed that a few CMV-associated chains really do target CMV antigens. Rarity marked most TCR sequences, yet some public TCRs occurred in many donors. The authors assumed roughly uniform sequencing depth across donors for presence/absence analyses. Later analysis found that TCR beta chains associated with HLA were more clonally expanded than other, equally common chains.

CDR3 size: 13 residues. Trimming left V 5 bases short and J 1 base short, with 10 bases between. Germline V gene lookup returns CDR1 SGHRS and CDR2 YFSETQ. The PCR contained 60 Vbeta and 13 Jbeta primers. Profiled with immunoSEQ multiplex PCR; TCRdb holds only in-frame clones, not every one. The table lists about 120,000 clones. V usage is TRBV5-1 and J usage is TRBJ2-7; a possible D gene is TRBD1 (6 bases). Sequenced sample: PBMCs. This TCR was sampled from a man aged 18 to 29 in good health and CMV-seronegative. This CDR3 is CASRVGGSYEQYF. CDR3 nucleotides: TGCGCCAGCAGAGTAGGGGGATCCTACGAGCAGTACTTC.